A single TCR beta chain is shown here with its context. This sample was taken from a study of blood T cell repertoires in COVID-19. In the study overall: There were acute and convalescent COVID-19 samples, and they came from the United States, Italy and Spain. T cells, B-cell-depleted T cells, or PBMCs provided the cDNA or gDNA that served as material.

Per the original data handling: Reference gene primer amplification yielded estimated nucleated cell counts. Repertoires were generated with immunoSEQ multiplex PCR, while TCRdb's copy carries only in-frame clones and drops some. The D gene and trimming were derived from the DNA, and the V and J assignments and clone size from that table. Of tens of thousands of clones in the sample, approximately 80% were seen once. The V and J ends lost 7 bases and 6 bases, in that order; junction bases with no gene match: 4. Germline assignment: CDR1 SNHLY and CDR2 FYNNEI. This CDR3 comprises 14 residues. The clonotype was recovered from a human donor with acute or convalescent COVID-19. The donor label of this sample is uncertain. Sequences were obtained from peripheral blood. The chain recombines TRBV2 with TRBJ1-5, with 12 bases matching TRBD1. CDR3 DNA sequence: TGTGCCAGCACGGGACAGGGGGCGATTCAGCCCCAGCATTTT. Translating it yields CASTGQGAIQPQHF.